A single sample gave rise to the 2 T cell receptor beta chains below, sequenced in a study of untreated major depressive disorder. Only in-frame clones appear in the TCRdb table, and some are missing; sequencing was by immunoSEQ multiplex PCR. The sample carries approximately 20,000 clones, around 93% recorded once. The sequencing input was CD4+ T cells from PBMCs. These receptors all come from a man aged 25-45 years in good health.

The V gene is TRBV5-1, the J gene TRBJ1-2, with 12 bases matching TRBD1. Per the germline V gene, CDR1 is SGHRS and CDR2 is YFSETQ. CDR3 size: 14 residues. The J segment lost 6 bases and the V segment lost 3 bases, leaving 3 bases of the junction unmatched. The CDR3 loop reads CASSWGTGGDGYTF. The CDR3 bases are TGCGCCAGCAGCTGGGGGACAGGGGGCGATGGCTACACCTTC.

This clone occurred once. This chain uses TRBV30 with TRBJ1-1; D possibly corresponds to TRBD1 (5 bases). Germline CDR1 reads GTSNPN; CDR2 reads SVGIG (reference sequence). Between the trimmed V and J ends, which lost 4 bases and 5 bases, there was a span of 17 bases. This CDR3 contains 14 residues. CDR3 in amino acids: CAWTIIGGGTEAFF. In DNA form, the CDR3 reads TGTGCCTGGACAATCATCGGGGGAGGTACTGAAGCTTTCTTT.